This T cell receptor beta chain was profiled in a study of blood T cells in healthy people across ages (dated by TCRdb to 2013 to 2016). Regarding the study in general: In model experiments, template switching captured roughly one uniquely barcoded TCR beta cDNA molecule for every two T cells. Using the same blood draw, the study looked at two additional independent replicas of 1 million unique cDNA reads for two donors, one aged 18 to 30 and the other aged 80 or older. To avoid experimental bias, donors of different ages were distributed randomly across sequencing lanes. Using deep sequencing normalized with unique cDNA molecular identifiers, the study measured how TCR beta repertoire diversity changes with age. The donors were split into four age groups: young (average around 15 years), middle-aged (39), aged (roughly 65) and long-lived (approximately 80). What the research found in general, with its limitations: The percentage of naive T cells measured by flow cytometry correlated strongly with observed TCR beta diversity. Estimates of total diversity based on one million sequenced T cells were regarded as lower bounds and as underestimates. Bulk unsorted PBMC profiling prevented conclusive comparison of naive and antigen-experienced compartments. The long-lived group showed more naive CD4+ T cells, fewer expanded clones and increased TCR diversity than the aged group, suggesting age selection. Observed TCR beta diversity per million T cells fell roughly linearly with age, and a significant reduction was already apparent by age approximately 40. The CMV infection status of donors was not known, potentially confounding age-related changes in expanded clonotypes.

Receptor amplification or capture employed 5' RACE. Sequencing relied on an Illumina HiSeq 2500. A second PCR of about 6 to 11 cycles was run with a J-beta primer mix and a sample-barcoded 5' primer. Each TCR beta cDNA molecule received a unique molecular identifier from a template-switch 5' adaptor carrying 12 random nucleotides. Each sample yielded at least 2.5 million CDR3-containing paired-end reads. All of the RNA was converted into first-strand cDNA using the Mint cDNA synthesis kit, with a TRBC-specific oligonucleotide serving as the primer. Following uracil-DNA glycosylase treatment, a first 18-cycle PCR with universal primers M1SS and BC2_uni_R was performed on all cDNA. The original methods were these. Normalization of each sample was performed by random selection of 1 million high-quality reads, each carrying a distinct molecular identifier. Reads sharing molecular identifiers were discarded rather than binned into consensus sequences. MiTCR, set to a Q25 quality threshold and the strictest error-elimination algorithm, was used for CDR3 identification, clonotype clustering and error correction. A nonparametric unseen species model with Euler transformation was used to estimate a lower bound on total TCR beta diversity. Clones were called with MiXCR by TCRdb after fastp trimmed the public reads at Q25, and only in-frame beta chains were retained. CDR3 protein sequences are deduplicated, and each keeps its most common genes and DNA. TCRdb, rather than the study authors, made the V and J calls. The sample profile shows about 1,800,000 distinct CDR3 sequences; roughly 30% of them were found once. 7.7% of the sample rests with the top ten.

In this sample, this clonotype turned up many times. This clone's antigen is unknown. There are no base qualities to consult, and no much larger clone falls within one base. Ends trimmed: V by 0 bases, J by 14 bases; bases unmatched to a gene: 5. CDR3 length: 13 amino acids, cysteine to phenylalanine. Only the CDR3 DNA stays, 39 bases, in frame from base 1. CDR1 and CDR2 are drawn from the germline V gene: MRHNA, SNTAGT. Systemically healthy Caucasian individuals from Russia, around 39 in total and aged about 6 to 90 years, were included as donors. Ten milliliters of peripheral blood were drawn from each donor into EDTA-treated Vacutainer tubes. Ficoll-Paque density-gradient centrifugation was used to isolate PBMCs, with at least 7 million per sample. Trizol reagent was used to extract total RNA from the PBMCs, yielding at least 5.5 micrograms per sample. Naive CD45RAhigh/CD27high T cell percentages were measured by flow cytometry on a PBMC aliquot from every donor.

Sequencing was done on a sample of blood. This TCR was recovered from a woman aged 25 to 39 in good health. The rearranged chain carries TRBV6-4 and TRBJ2-1; the central 9 bases match TRBD2. The DNA reads as follows: TGTGCCAGCAGTGACTCAGGGACTAGCCGGAAGTTCTTC. This is translated as CASSDSGTSRKFF.